Listed here are 4 T cell receptor beta chains from one sample, sequenced in a study of regulatory T cells in long-lasting Graves disease. As to time point: newly diagnosed GD, antithyroid drugs for less than 3 months. PBMC RNA was the source of the TCR library. In building TCR beta libraries, iRepertoire HTBI primers were used together with Arm-PCR of CDR3 regions. MiXCR, run by TCRdb on the multiplex PCR reads, gives a single entry per CDR3 protein. The table includes 560,000 or so distinct CDR3 sequences, around 15% detected once. This same sample was also part of a study on T cells in Graves' hyperthyroidism and ophthalmopathy.

Here the sequenced sample was peripheral blood mononuclear cells (PBMCs), taken at new diagnosis, from a patient treated with antithyroid drugs. Receptors were obtained from a young man with Graves disease.

This clonotype was seen ten or more times. V is TRBV28 and J is TRBJ2-7, with TRBD1 identical over 7 bases. The CDR3 sequence is 17 residues long. The V gene's germline CDR1 is MDHEN and CDR2 SYDVKM. J gave up 6 bases and V 5 bases, and 19 bases lay outside the gene matches. In nucleotides, the CDR3 is TGTGCCAGCAGTCTGGGACAAACAGGGGCTTGGAAAGTCGAGCAGTACTTC. As protein: CASSLGQTGAWKVEQYF.

This clonotype has only a few counts. The chain uses TRBV29-1 and TRBJ1-1, with D uncertain. Trimming shortened V by 6 bases and J by 6 bases, and 11 bases separated the two germline ends. CDR1 SQVTM and CDR2 ANQGSEA come from the germline V gene. This CDR3 region has 11 residues. DNA of the CDR3: TGCAGCGTAGAAAGTAATGCTGAAGCTTTCTTT. It yields the protein CSVESNAEAFF.

This chain joins TRBV27 and TRBJ2-1; possibly TRBD2 for D (6 bases). The CDR3 is 16 amino acids. Germline V gene data show CDR1 as MNHEY and CDR2 as SMNVEV (reference sequence). V lost 3 bases and J lost 6, with 18 bases in between. The CDR3, as DNA: TGTGCCAGCAGTTTCAAAGGCGGGACCCTCCGCAATGAGCAGTTCTTC. Protein sequence: CASSFKGGTLRNEQFF.

Many counts were recorded for this clonotype. The V gene is TRBV6-2 or TRBV6-3, the J gene TRBJ1-1, with D possibly being TRBD1 (6 bases). The CDR3 covers 14 residues. The V end lost 6 bases, the J end lost 14 bases, and 25 bases lay between the germline ends. Germline values: CDR1 MNHEY, CDR2 SVGEGT. This CDR3 reads CASSPRDMPYRAFF. In nucleotides, the CDR3 is TGTGCCAGCAGCCCACGGGACATGCCCTATCGAGCCTTCTTT.